This entry features one T cell receptor beta chain sequence. How the authors handled the data: Reference gene primer amplification yielded estimated nucleated cell counts. TCRdb's copy holds only in-frame clones and misses some; the assay was immunoSEQ multiplex PCR. Clone size and the V and J calls come from that table; the DNA yielded D and trimming. The sample shows 150,000 to 200,000 clones, 80% to 90% of them seen only once. This record comes from a study of blood T cell repertoires in COVID-19. V lost 4 bases, J lost 8 bases, and 15 bases lay in between. Per germline, CDR1 SGHDN and CDR2 FVKESK. The CDR3 totals 13 residues.

Sequenced material: peripheral blood. V usage is TRBV14 and J usage is TRBJ2-7; D unresolved. The sequence was collected from a human donor in a cohort sampled during active COVID-19. CDR3: CASSPSLRHKQYF. CDR3 nucleotide sequence: TGTGCCAGCAGCCCCTCCCTGAGGCACAAGCAGTACTTC.